A selection of T cell receptor beta chains follows, all from one sample in a study of technical replicates of blood from several donors. Assay used: immunoSEQ multiplex PCR; TCRdb lists only in-frame clones, some missing. In the table there are tens of thousands of clones, about 92% of which are singletons. The sequencing input was T cells isolated from PBMCs. These receptors originate from a human donor in good health. Each CDR3 is given with its conserved first and last residue. D genes are given only for firm matches. Where a row states a size, it is once, few, many or the class of an expanded clone; other rows omit it.

j_call clone_size v_call d_call cdr3_nt cdr3_aa
TRBJ1-2 few TRBV5-6 - TGTGCCAGCAGCTTTGGAGCCGGTTATGGCTACACCTTC CASSFGAGYGYTF
TRBJ2-1 - TRBV5-1 - TGCGCCAGCAGCTTGGAAAGTTGGGGGGACGTCGCGTTCTTC CASSLESWGDVAFF
TRBJ1-1 - TRBV27 - TGTGCCAGCAGAGCGATTCCCGACACTGAAGCTTTCTTT CASRAIPDTEAFF
TRBJ2-2 - TRBV5-6 TRBD2 TGTGCCAGCAGCTTGCTAGCGGGTTACGCGAACACCGGGGAGCTGTTTTTT CASSLLAGYANTGELFF
TRBJ1-4 - TRBV7-9 - TGTGCCAGCAGCTTAGGACAGACGTCAACTAATGAAAAACTGTTTTTT CASSLGQTSTNEKLFF
TRBJ2-7 - TRBV4-2 - TGTGCCAGCAGCCAAGGTGGGGGGACCTACGAGCAGTACTTC CASSQGGGTYEQYF
TRBJ2-7 - TRBV4-1 TRBD1 TGCGCCAGCAGCCAAGGGTCGGGACAGGGGAGCTACGAGCAGTACTTC CASSQGSGQGSYEQYF
TRBJ2-7 once TRBV6-1 - TGTGCCAGCTTTGACAGCTACGAGCAGTACTTC CASFDSYEQYF
TRBJ2-7 - TRBV7-6 - TGTGCCAGCAGCTTAGTATCAGGGTTCATCAACGAGCAGTACTTC CASSLVSGFINEQYF
TRBJ1-1 - TRBV10-3 - TGTGCCATCGGAAGGGGCACTGAAGCTTTCTTT CAIGRGTEAFF
TRBJ2-1 - TRBV11-3 TRBD2 TGTGCCAGCAGCTGGGGGACTAGCACTCACAATGAGCAGTTCTTC CASSWGTSTHNEQFF
TRBJ1-1 - TRBV6-5 TRBD1 TGTGCCAGCAGTTACTCGATAGGACAGGTGGTCTCTGAAGCTTTCTTT CASSYSIGQVVSEAFF
TRBJ2-3 - TRBV27 - TGTGCCAGCAGTTTATTCCCCTCCAGGGATACGCAGTATTTT CASSLFPSRDTQYF
TRBJ2-7 - TRBV5-1 TRBD2 TGCGCCAGCAGCTTTAGGCGCGGGAGCATGAACGAGCAGTACTTC CASSFRRGSMNEQYF
TRBJ2-3 - TRBV27 TRBD2 TGTGCCAGCAGTCCCCCAAGCGGGAATTACACAGATACGCAGTATTTT CASSPPSGNYTDTQYF
TRBJ1-3 - TRBV28 - TGTGCCAGCAGTGTACCGTCCTTGAGCTCTGGAAACACCATATATTTT CASSVPSLSSGNTIYF
TRBJ2-7 - TRBV30 TRBD2 TGTGCCTGGAGTCTAACCTCTGGGCTAGCGGGCTACGAGCAGTACTTC CAWSLTSGLAGYEQYF
TRBJ2-2 once TRBV12-5 TRBD2 TGTGCTAGTGGTTTGACGATAGCGGGAGCTTCAGGGGAGCTGTTTTTT CASGLTIAGASGELFF
TRBJ2-3 - TRBV5-8 TRBD2 TGTGCCAGCAGCCATCTAGCGGGTTCTAGCACAGATACGCAGTATTTT CASSHLAGSSTDTQYF
TRBJ1-2 - TRBV4-1 TRBD1 TGCGCCAGCAGCCACTCCGGGACAGTACTATATGGCTACACCTTC CASSHSGTVLYGYTF
TRBJ1-1 - TRBV20-1 - TGCAGTGCCCCATACACTGAAGCTTTCTTT CSAPYTEAFF
TRBJ1-4 once TRBV5-6 TRBD1 TGTGCCAGCAGCTTTGACAGGGTTGGTGAAAAACTGTTTTTT CASSFDRVGEKLFF
TRBJ2-7 - TRBV7-8 TRBD2 TGTGCCAGCAGCCCCGGGACTAGTTACAACGAGCAGTACTTC CASSPGTSYNEQYF
TRBJ1-1 - TRBV29-1 - TGCAGCGTTGTTGTTGTTAAGAACACTGAAGCTTTCTTT CSVVVVKNTEAFF
TRBJ1-2 - TRBV5-6 - TGTGCCAGCAGCTTGGTCAGGGATTTCTATGGCTACACCTTC CASSLVRDFYGYTF
TRBJ1-2 once TRBV9 - TGTGCCAGCAGCTCGAGCGGTGCCAGCGCTTACTATGGCTACACCTTC CASSSSGASAYYGYTF
TRBJ2-3 - TRBV6-5 - TGTGCCAGCAGTTACTCGAGGAGCGGGAGCACAGATACGCAGTATTTT CASSYSRSGSTDTQYF
TRBJ2-7 - TRBV6-6 TRBD2 TGTGCCAGCAGTTACTCCCGGGAGGTTCCCAACGAGCAGTACTTC CASSYSREVPNEQYF
TRBJ2-5 - TRBV5-4 TRBD1 TGTGCCAGCAGCTTAGACAGGGGAAGAGAGACCCAGTACTTC CASSLDRGRETQYF
TRBJ1-1 - TRBV2 - TGTGCCAAAGAAACGTACGGCACTGAAGCTTTCTTT CAKETYGTEAFF
TRBJ1-2 - TRBV6-1 TRBD1 TGTGCCAGCAGTATCACAGGGGCGCTAGACTATGGCTACACCTTC CASSITGALDYGYTF
TRBJ2-6 - TRBV7-2 - TGTGCCAGCAGCCGGACGGGGGGGGCCAACGTCCTGACTTTC CASSRTGGANVLTF
TRBJ1-5 - TRBV9 - TGTGCCAGCAGCGGGACAGACCTTTTAGGGCCCCAGCATTTT CASSGTDLLGPQHF
TRBJ1-5 - TRBV5-6 - TGTGCCAGCAGCCGACTCAGCAATCAGCCCCAGCATTTT CASSRLSNQPQHF
TRBJ2-7 - TRBV5-1 TRBD1 TGCGCCAGCAGCGTTGGGTTGGACAGGGCAGTGTACGAGCAGTACTTC CASSVGLDRAVYEQYF
TRBJ2-2 - TRBV27 TRBD2 TGTGCCAGCAGTTTGTATGGACTAGCGGGAATGAGTACCGGGGAGCTGTTTTTT CASSLYGLAGMSTGELFF
TRBJ1-2 - TRBV4-1 - TGCGCCAGCAGCCAAGCACAGGGAAAGTGGGATGGCTACACCTTC CASSQAQGKWDGYTF
TRBJ2-1 - TRBV11-2 TRBD2 TGTGCCAGCAGCTCGAGCGGGAGGAGGCACAATGAGCAGTTCTTC CASSSSGRRHNEQFF
TRBJ1-4 - TRBV28 TRBD1 TGTGCCAGCAGAGGAGGGGGCAGCAAAACCATTAATGAAAAACTGTTTTTT CASRGGGSKTINEKLFF
TRBJ2-7 - TRBV19 TRBD1 TGTGCCAGTAGTCCGACAGGGATATACTACGAGCAGTACTTC CASSPTGIYYEQYF
TRBJ1-4 - TRBV7-9 TRBD1 TGTGCCAGCAGCTCTAAAGGGACAGGGGTTAATGAAAAACTGTTTTTT CASSSKGTGVNEKLFF